The TCR beta chain described here comes from a study of blood T cell repertoires in COVID-19. The CDR3 runs 15 residues. V shed 3 bases and J 0 bases; nucleotides not matched to a gene: 0. Germline lookup yields CDR1 MNHNS and CDR2 SASEGT. Here immunoSEQ multiplex PCR was the method, and the copy in TCRdb shows in-frame clones only, minus some. The table shows 390,000 or so clones, with around 87% occurring only once. The sequence was obtained from a young woman with COVID-19, enrolled during active disease. The chain employs TRBV6-1 and TRBJ2-3, with 10 bases fitting TRBD1. Material for sequencing was peripheral blood. This CDR3 reads CASSEDRGSTDTQYF. The CDR3 DNA reads TGTGCCAGCAGTGAGGACAGGGGGAGCACAGATACGCAGTATTTT.